A single sample is the source of the 27 T cell receptor beta chains below, sequenced in a study of shared clonotypes between healthy human individuals. Here immunoSEQ multiplex PCR was the method, and the copy in TCRdb shows in-frame clones only, minus some. The data show approximately 2.5 million clones, more than 85% seen once. The specimen was naive CD4+ T cells from PBMCs. As for subset: CD45RA+ positively selected. Receptors were obtained from a man aged 18-30 years in good health. Some clones in this sample may be carry-over from other donors' samples.

The table lists this clone with a count of one. The chain combines TRBV19 with TRBJ1-4, with a tentative D call TRBD1 (6 bases). This CDR3 is built from 14 residues. Trimming pared 2 bases from V and 7 bases from J, leaving 11 bases between. Germline CDR1 and CDR2: LNHDA and SQIVND (reference sequence). DNA of the CDR3: TGTGCCAGTAGTATAAATCAAGGGGGTGAAAAACTGTTTTTT. The encoded protein is CASSINQGGEKLFF. The variable domain in full, completed from reference TRBV19 and TRBJ1-4, reads DGGITQSPKYLFRKEGQNVTLSCEQNLNHDAMYWYRQDPGQGLRLIYYSQIVNDFQKGDIAEGYSVSREKKESFPLTVTSAQKNPTAFYLCASSINQGGEKLFFGSGTQLSVL.

The chain couples TRBV29-1 to TRBJ2-4, with a possible D match to TRBD1 (6 bases). This CDR3 contains 15 residues. CDR1 SQVTM and CDR2 ANQGSEA come from the germline V gene. Trimming removed 7 bases from V and 1 base from J, with 17 bases in between. The CDR3 DNA is TGCAGCGCCTCGACAGGTCGTGTGGCCAAAAACATTCAGTACTTC. Translation: CSASTGRVAKNIQYF. The entire variable domain, with the rest obtained from reference TRBV29-1 and TRBJ2-4, is as follows: SAVISQKPSRDICQRGTSLTIQCQVDSQVTMMFWYRQQPGQSLTLIATANQGSEATYESGFVIDKFPISRPNLTFSTLTVSNMSPEDSSIYLCSASTGRVAKNIQYFGAGTRLSVL.

V usage is TRBV15 and J usage is TRBJ1-3, with D unresolved. Trimming pared 5 bases from V and 2 bases from J, leaving 19 bases between. CDR1 and CDR2 from the germline V gene are LNHNV and YYDKDF (reference sequence). There are 17 residues in the CDR3. CDR3 in amino acids: CATSQRIDASTGNTIYF. Here the CDR3 DNA reads TGTGCCACCAGCCAAAGGATCGACGCATCTACTGGAAACACCATATATTTT.

This clone has a single count. The V call is TRBV25-1, the J call TRBJ2-2; D possibly corresponds to TRBD2 (6 bases). CDR3 length: 18 amino acids. Trimming left V 4 bases short and J 9 bases short, with 27 bases between. Per the germline V gene, CDR1 is MGHDK and CDR2 is SYGVNS. CDR3 in DNA: TGTGCCAGCAGTGGGGGAGGTCTGGCCTTAGGGAGAAACCGGGAGCTGTTTTTT. The encoded protein is CASSGGGLALGRNRELFF.

This clone occurred once. V and J are TRBV15 and TRBJ2-1; D call uncertain. The germline gives CDR1 LNHNV, CDR2 YYDKDF (reference sequence). The V end lost 3 bases, the J end lost 4 bases, and 7 bases lay between the germline ends. CDR3 length: 13 amino acids. This CDR3 reads CATSSDPYNEQFF. The CDR3 nucleotides are TGTGCCACCAGCAGTGACCCGTACAATGAGCAGTTCTTC.

This rearrangement joins TRBV27 to TRBJ2-1, with 10 bases matching TRBD2. The junction had 11 bases not matched to a gene; V was cut back by 7 bases and J by 8 bases. The germline gives CDR1 MNHEY, CDR2 SMNVEV (reference sequence). The CDR3 extends over 15 amino acids. CDR3 loop: CASNNTASGSYEQFF. The DNA for the CDR3 is TGTGCCAGCAACAATACGGCTAGCGGGAGCTATGAGCAGTTCTTC.

The chain joins TRBV6-5 to TRBJ1-4, with D uncertain. Germline assignment: CDR1 MNHEY and CDR2 SVGAGI. V was shortened by 6 bases and J by 2 bases, with 10 bases between the two germline ends. There are 14 residues in the CDR3. The CDR3 DNA is TGTGCCAGCAGGAAACAGCTGACTAATGAAAAACTGTTTTTT. Its protein is CASRKQLTNEKLFF.

This rearrangement joins TRBV5-1 to TRBJ2-2; D perhaps matches TRBD2 (5 bases). This CDR3 has 15 amino acids. CDR1 and CDR2 from the germline V gene are SGHRS and YFSETQ. V was pared by 2 bases and J by 2 bases, with 10 bases between. CDR3 loop: CASSLRTVNTGELFF. The CDR3 DNA is TGCGCCAGCAGCTTAAGGACTGTCAACACCGGGGAGCTGTTTTTT.

The J gene is TRBJ2-1, the V gene TRBV7-7; 9 nucleotides line up with TRBD2. Germline CDR1 is SSHAT and CDR2 is FNYEAQ (reference sequence). V lost 0 bases, J lost 9 bases, and 3 bases stayed unmatched. The CDR3 is made up of 14 amino acids. DNA of the CDR3: TGTGCCAGCAGCTTAGCTAGCGGGAGCACTGAGCAGTTCTTC. Protein product: CASSLASGSTEQFF.

The rearrangement joins TRBV18 to TRBJ2-7; TRBD2 is a possible D gene (5 bases). Trimming shortened V by 4 bases and J by 3 bases, and 13 bases separated the two germline ends. Germline V lookup: CDR1 KGHSH, CDR2 LQKENI. The CDR3 extends over 14 amino acids. The CDR3 reads CASSRPEGVYEQYF. CDR3 coding DNA: TGTGCCAGCTCACGCCCCGAGGGCGTCTACGAGCAGTACTTC.

J is TRBJ2-7 and V is TRBV7-2; 10 bases line up with TRBD2. Looked up from germline, CDR1 is SGHTA and CDR2 is FQGNSA. The CDR3 totals 17 residues. V was pared by 1 base and J by 6 bases, with 12 bases of the junction left unmatched. In nucleotides, the CDR3 is TGTGCCAGCAGCTTAGATTTTGGGTCTAGCGGGAGCCTCGAGCAGTACTTC. This sequence encodes CASSLDFGSSGSLEQYF.

The chain carries TRBV28 and TRBJ2-5; D is possibly TRBD1 (5 bases). Trimming left V 5 bases short and J 3 bases short, with 13 bases between. The germline V gene encodes CDR1 MDHEN and CDR2 SYDVKM. The CDR3 spans 14 residues. The CDR3 DNA is TGTGCCAGCAGTCCCGGACAAGCCGAAGAGACCCAGTACTTC. Its translation: CASSPGQAEETQYF.

The chain links TRBV6-6 to TRBJ2-5; TRBD2 agrees at 8 bases. Germline CDR1 and CDR2: MNHNY and SVGAGI (reference sequence). This CDR3 region has 16 residues. Losses at the gene ends were 2 bases for V and 4 bases for J; bases not matched to a gene: 9. Here the CDR3 DNA reads TGTGCCAGCAGTTACCAACTAGCGGCATCGGGAGAGACCCAGTACTTC. Its translation is CASSYQLAASGETQYF.

This chain links TRBV5-6 with TRBJ1-4, with a tentative D call TRBD1 (5 bases). The CDR3 sequence is 11 residues long. Deletions cut 7 bases from V and 10 bases from J, with 11 bases between. The germline CDR1 and CDR2 sequences are SGHDT and YYEEEE. CDR3 in DNA: TGTGCCAGCCAACGGGGGGGAAAACTGTTTTTT. Residues: CASQRGGKLFF.

The chain carries TRBV30 and TRBJ1-5; D unclear. Germline lookup yields CDR1 GTSNPN and CDR2 SVGIG (reference sequence). The CDR3 covers 15 residues. V was pared by 3 bases and J by 2 bases, with 14 bases between. The CDR3 coding sequence is TGTGCCTGGAGCCCAAATCTAGGCGGCAATCAGCCCCAGCATTTT. Its protein is CAWSPNLGGNQPQHF.

This chain joins TRBV10-1 and TRBJ2-1; D is perhaps TRBD1 (6 bases). The CDR3 totals 16 residues. Deletions cut 3 bases from V and 0 bases from J, with 12 bases between. Germline CDR1 WNHNN, CDR2 SYGVQD (reference sequence). CDR3 in DNA: TGCGCCAGCAGTGACTTGGACAGCTCCTCCTACAATGAGCAGTTCTTC. Protein sequence: CASSDLDSSSYNEQFF.

The V gene is TRBV19, the J gene TRBJ1-1; 9 bases map to TRBD1. CDR1 LNHDA and CDR2 SQIVND come from the germline V gene (reference sequence). J was trimmed by 6 bases and V by 3 bases; bases with no gene match: 11. This CDR3 contains 16 residues. CDR3 in amino acids: CASSILQGAGGAEAFF. CDR3 nucleotides: TGTGCCAGTAGTATCCTACAGGGGGCCGGAGGGGCTGAAGCTTTCTTT.

With regard to this clone: Other DNA sequences in this specimen translate into the identical CDR3. The CDR3 loop is CASSEISAVYGYTF. CDR3 in DNA: TGTGCCAGCAGTGAAATTTCGGCGGTCTATGGCTACACCTTC. The gene calls are TRBV6-1 and TRBJ1-2, with D uncertain. Per germline, CDR1 MNHNS and CDR2 SASEGT. V gave up 2 bases and J gave up 4 bases, with 11 bases separating them. CDR3 length equals 14 residues.

CDR3 residues: CASSPQGTVIYYEQYF. In DNA form, the CDR3 reads TGTGCCAGCAGTCCCCAAGGGACTGTCATATACTACGAGCAGTACTTC. The chain employs TRBV27 and TRBJ2-7; D may be TRBD2 (6 bases). The V end was cut by 5 bases, the J end by 3 bases, with 20 bases between. This CDR3 spans 16 amino acids. CDR1 is MNHEY, CDR2 SMNVEV, per germline (reference sequence).

About this clone itself: This CDR3 is also generated by other DNA sequences in the sample. The rearrangement joins TRBV6-5 to TRBJ1-1; D call uncertain. The CDR3 totals 12 residues. The germline gives CDR1 MNHEY, CDR2 SVGAGI. V was pared by 6 bases and J by 2 bases, with 7 bases between. CDR3 loop: CASRPGNTEAFF. Written as DNA, the CDR3 is TGTGCCAGCAGACCCGGAAACACTGAAGCTTTCTTT.

The chain is built from TRBV11-2 and TRBJ2-5, with D tentatively TRBD1 or TRBD2 (5 bases each). Germline V gene sequence: CDR1 SGHAT, CDR2 FQNNGV. V dropped 3 bases and J dropped 4 bases, with 12 bases sitting between them. The CDR3 is 14 residues long. CDR3: CASSLGDRIETQYF. The CDR3 DNA follows: TGTGCCAGCAGCTTGGGGGATCGAATAGAGACCCAGTACTTC.

This clone was seen a handful of times. This chain links TRBV5-6 with TRBJ1-2, with TRBD1 as a possible D gene (5 bases). V was trimmed by 3 bases and J by 2 bases, leaving 11 bases between them. CDR1 and CDR2 (germline): SGHDT, YYEEEE. This CDR3 has 14 residues. The DNA of the CDR3 is TGTGCCAGCAGCTCCAGGCAGGGCAACTATGGCTACACCTTC. Its protein is CASSSRQGNYGYTF.

Note on this clone: This CDR3 is missing its conserved last phenylalanine or tryptophan, likely due to a read error. The DNA is left out, because the CDR3 cannot be placed on it with certainty; the CDR3 is given as TCRdb lists it. The chain combines TRBV11-2 with TRBJ2-7; the DNA was not compared with TRBD2, the D call given in the table. The germline V gene has CDR1 SGHAT and CDR2 FQNNGV. 16 amino acids form the CDR3, both terminal residues included. CDR3 region: CASSLGLAGGPSRPAT.

The chain employs TRBV10-3 and TRBJ1-2; 12 bases line up with TRBD1. The CDR3 runs to 17 residues. The ends lost 3 bases at V and 6 bases at J; junction bases unmatched: 11. Germline CDR1 is ENHRY and CDR2 is SYGVKD. CDR3 sequence: CAISDLNSGQGANGYTF. The CDR3 nucleotides are TGTGCCATCAGTGATCTAAATTCGGGACAGGGGGCGAATGGCTACACCTTC.

The chain has TRBV4-3 and TRBJ2-3; 10 positions match TRBD2. With 1 base clipped from V and 11 bases from J, the junction kept 9 bases outside the gene matches. CDR3 size: 15 residues. CDR1 and CDR2 (germline): LGHNA, YSLEER. CDR3 DNA sequence: TGCGCCAGCAGCCAAGCCCCGGGACTAGCGTTGAGGCAGTATTTT. Translating it yields CASSQAPGLALRQYF.

The chain combines TRBV30 with TRBJ1-1; D possibly corresponds to TRBD1 (6 bases). Trimming stripped 4 bases from V and 3 bases from J, with 12 bases between. CDR3 length equals 13 residues. Germline V gene lookup returns CDR1 GTSNPN and CDR2 SVGIG (reference sequence). CDR3 amino acids: CAWIRGADTEAFF. CDR3 DNA: TGTGCCTGGATTAGGGGGGCTGACACTGAAGCTTTCTTT.

This sequence joins TRBV5-4 and TRBJ2-7; no definite D call. The V and J ends lost 0 bases and 6 bases respectively, with 16 bases between them. This CDR3 region has 15 residues. Per the germline V gene, CDR1 is SGHNT and CDR2 is YYREEE (reference sequence). The DNA for the CDR3 is TGTGCCAGCAGCTTGGAAAGGGAAACACCCGGCGAGCAGTACTTC. Amino acids: CASSLERETPGEQYF.